This T cell receptor beta chain was sequenced for a study of patients and donors after allogeneic stem cell transplantation. CDR3 size: 15 residues. Germline CDR1 SGHRS, CDR2 YFSETQ. V was shortened by 0 bases and J by 7 bases, with 16 bases between the two germline ends. TCRdb redid the calling of the RT-PCR reads with MiXCR, one entry per CDR3 protein. Of about a million distinct CDR3 sequences in the sample, 15% to 20% were seen once. The rearrangement links TRBV5-1 to TRBJ1-2; perhaps TRBD1 as D (5 bases). The specimen sequenced was blood, either unsorted or a sorted T cell fraction (not recorded which). This TCR came from a human donor who was either an allogeneic HSCT recipient or a stem cell or donor lymphocyte infusion donor (not recorded which). It is not recorded whose cells these are; they may come from a transplant donor. The CDR3 reads CASSLGPGEMFGYTF. The CDR3 DNA reads as TGCGCCAGCAGCTTGGGGCCGGGGGAAATGTTTGGCTACACCTTC. The full variable domain, completed using reference TRBV5-1 and TRBJ1-2, is KAGVTQTPRYLIKTRGQQVTLSCSPISGHRSVSWYQQTPGQGLQFLFEYFSETQRNKGNFPGRFSGRQFSNSRSEMNVSTLELGDSALYLCASSLGPGEMFGYTFGSGTRLTVV.